This TCR beta chain is from a study of T cell repertoires in cytomegalovirus infection. TCRdb recomputed calls from the reads with MiXCR, one row per CDR3 protein. The table records approximately 500,000 distinct CDR3 sequences, 11% of them present only once. This clonotype was seen many times. The sequence derives from a human donor in good health (CMV status not recorded). Some clones in this sample may be carry-over from other donors' samples. The sample was PBMCs.

This chain's CDR3 is CASSYFQDTSYEQYF. The CDR3 DNA reads as TGTGCCAGCAGTTACTTTCAGGACACCTCCTACGAGCAGTACTTC. The chain recombines TRBV6-6 with TRBJ2-7; tentatively, D is TRBD1 (5 bases). The CDR3 runs 15 residues. Germline CDR1 and CDR2: MNHNY and SVGAGI (reference sequence). V was trimmed by 1 base and J by 0 bases, leaving 10 bases between them.